Included here is one T cell receptor (beta chain) sequence, with context. As yet, its antigen is unknown. As it was prepared, the TCRbeta library received unique molecular identifiers. In TCRdb, the PCR reads were re-called with MiXCR into one record per CDR3 protein. The data show hundreds of thousands of distinct CDR3 sequences, about 17% seen once. The data stem from a study of T-cell reconstitution after alpha-beta-depleted transplantation in children. The CDR3 is 13 amino acids. Trimming cost V 2 bases and J 3 bases; bases outside gene matches: 2. CDR1 DFQATT and CDR2 SNEGSKA come from the germline V gene (reference sequence). Study-wide findings and caveats: About two months after transplant, alpha-beta T cells reportedly came from several hundred expanded graft clones. When one year had passed after transplant, most T-cell counts and diversity came from newly produced T cells.

This material consisted of PBMCs, mostly from graft donor cells, taken 360 days after TCRalphabeta/CD19-depleted stem cell transplant. The origin of this receptor is a boy under three years old who had a stem cell transplant for Wiskott-Aldrich syndrome, so the T cells may come from the graft donor. The chain carries TRBV20-1 and TRBJ1-2, with TRBD1 matching over 8 bases. Here the CDR3 reads CSARQGAYYGYTF. In nucleotides, the CDR3 is TGCAGTGCTAGACAGGGGGCTTACTATGGCTACACCTTC.